This T cell receptor beta chain was sequenced during a study of blood T cell repertoires in COVID-19. Across the whole study: Acute-phase and convalescent COVID-19 samples originated in the United States, Italy and Spain. PBMCs, B-cell-depleted T cells, or T cells were the source of the cDNA or gDNA that made up the material.

How the authors handled the data: Nucleated cell number was recorded as an estimate derived from reference gene primer amplification. Here immunoSEQ multiplex PCR was the method, and the copy in TCRdb shows in-frame clones only, minus some. From that table come the V and J calls and clone size; the DNA was used to work out D and trimming. The top ten clones hold more than 8% of a sample with 30,000 to 40,000 clones, approximately 85% of them seen once. This CDR3 contains 18 residues. Germline loops: CDR1 SGHRS, CDR2 YFSETQ. V dropped 5 bases and J dropped 1 base, with 22 bases sitting between them. The chain combines TRBV5-1 with TRBJ1-3, with a possible D match to TRBD1 (5 bases). Sequenced input: peripheral blood. The clonotype originates from a human donor in a cohort sampled during active COVID-19. The CDR3 nucleotides read TGCGCCAGCAGTCTGGGGATGTTGACAGAACAGTCTGGAAACACCATATATTTT. This gives the protein CASSLGMLTEQSGNTIYF.